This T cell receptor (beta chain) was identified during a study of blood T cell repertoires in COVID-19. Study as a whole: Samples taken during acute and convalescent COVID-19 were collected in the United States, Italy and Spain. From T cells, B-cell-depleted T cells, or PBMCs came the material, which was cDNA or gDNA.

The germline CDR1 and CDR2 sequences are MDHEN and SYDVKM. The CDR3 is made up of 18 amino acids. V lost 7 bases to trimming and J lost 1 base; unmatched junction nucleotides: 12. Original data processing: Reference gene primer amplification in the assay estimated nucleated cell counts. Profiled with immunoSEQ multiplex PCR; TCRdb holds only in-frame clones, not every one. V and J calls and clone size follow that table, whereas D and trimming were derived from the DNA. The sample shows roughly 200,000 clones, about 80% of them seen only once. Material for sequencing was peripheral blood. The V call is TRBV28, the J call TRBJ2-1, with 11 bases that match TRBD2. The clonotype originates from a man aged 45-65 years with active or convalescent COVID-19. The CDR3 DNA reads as TGTGCCAGCACCGGGACTAGCGGTTTGTTTAGTTCCTACAATGAGCAGTTCTTC. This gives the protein CASTGTSGLFSSYNEQFF.